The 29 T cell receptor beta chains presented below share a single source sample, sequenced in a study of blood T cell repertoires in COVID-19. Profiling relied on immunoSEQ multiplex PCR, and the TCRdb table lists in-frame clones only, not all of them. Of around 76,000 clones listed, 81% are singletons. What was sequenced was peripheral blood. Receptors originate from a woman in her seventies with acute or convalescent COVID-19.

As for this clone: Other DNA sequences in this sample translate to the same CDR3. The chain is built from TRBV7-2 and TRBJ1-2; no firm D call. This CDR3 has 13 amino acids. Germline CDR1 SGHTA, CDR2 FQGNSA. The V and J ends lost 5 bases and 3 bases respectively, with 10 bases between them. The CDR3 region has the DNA TGTGCCAGCAGCCTGCCGGAGCACTATGGCTACACCTTC. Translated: CASSLPEHYGYTF.

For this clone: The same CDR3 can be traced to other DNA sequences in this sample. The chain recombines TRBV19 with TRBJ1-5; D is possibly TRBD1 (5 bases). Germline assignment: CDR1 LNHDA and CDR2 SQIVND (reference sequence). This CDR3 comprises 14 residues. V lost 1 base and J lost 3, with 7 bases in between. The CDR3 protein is CASSIGQSNQPQHF. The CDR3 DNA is TGTGCCAGTAGTATAGGACAGTCCAATCAGCCCCAGCATTTT.

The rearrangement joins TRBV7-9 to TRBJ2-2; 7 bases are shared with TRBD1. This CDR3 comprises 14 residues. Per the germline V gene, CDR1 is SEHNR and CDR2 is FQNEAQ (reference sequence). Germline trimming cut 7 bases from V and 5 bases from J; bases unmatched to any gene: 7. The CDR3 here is CASNLKGATGELFF. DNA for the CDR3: TGTGCCAGCAACCTGAAGGGGGCGACCGGGGAGCTGTTTTTT.

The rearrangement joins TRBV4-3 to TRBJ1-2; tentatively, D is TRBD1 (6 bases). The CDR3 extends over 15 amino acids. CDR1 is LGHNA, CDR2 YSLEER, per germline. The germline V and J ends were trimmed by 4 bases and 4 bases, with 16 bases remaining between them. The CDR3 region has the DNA TGCGCCAGCAGCCCTGGGGGAAGGACAGCCTATGGCTACACCTTC. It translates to CASSPGGRTAYGYTF.

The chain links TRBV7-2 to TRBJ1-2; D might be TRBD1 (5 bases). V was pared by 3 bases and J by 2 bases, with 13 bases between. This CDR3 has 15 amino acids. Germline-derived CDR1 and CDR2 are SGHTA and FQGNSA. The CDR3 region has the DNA TGTGCCAGCAGCTTGATTAATTGGGGCAACTATGGCTACACCTTC. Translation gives CASSLINWGNYGYTF.

CDR3 amino acids: CATSFPAGGRGYTF. CDR3 DNA: TGTGCCACCAGCTTCCCTGCGGGGGGACGGGGCTACACCTTC. This chain links TRBV15 with TRBJ1-2; tentatively, D is TRBD1 (5 bases). The CDR3 runs to 14 residues. Germline V gives CDR1 LNHNV, CDR2 YYDKDF (reference sequence). With 5 bases removed from V and 8 bases from J, the gap between germline ends came to 18 bases. The entire variable domain, with the rest obtained from reference TRBV15 and TRBJ1-2, is as follows: DAMVIQNPRYQVTQFGKPVTLSCSQTLNHNVMYWYQQKSSQAPKLLFHYYDKDFNNEADTPDNFQSRRPNTSFCFLDIRSPGLGDTAMYLCATSFPAGGRGYTFGSGTRLTVV.

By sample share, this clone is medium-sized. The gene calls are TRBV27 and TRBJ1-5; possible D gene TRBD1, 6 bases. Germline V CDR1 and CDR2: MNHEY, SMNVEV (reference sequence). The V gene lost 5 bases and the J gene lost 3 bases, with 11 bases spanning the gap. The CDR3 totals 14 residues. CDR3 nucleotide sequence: TGTGCCAGCAGTCCATGGACAGACAATCAGCCCCAGCATTTT. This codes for CASSPWTDNQPQHF.

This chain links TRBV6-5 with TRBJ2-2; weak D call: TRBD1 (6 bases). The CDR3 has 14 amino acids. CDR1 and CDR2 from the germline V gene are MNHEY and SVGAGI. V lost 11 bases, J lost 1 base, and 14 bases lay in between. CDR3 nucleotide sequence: TGTGCCGGAAAGCTGGGACAGAACACCGGGGAGCTGTTTTTT. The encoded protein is CAGKLGQNTGELFF.

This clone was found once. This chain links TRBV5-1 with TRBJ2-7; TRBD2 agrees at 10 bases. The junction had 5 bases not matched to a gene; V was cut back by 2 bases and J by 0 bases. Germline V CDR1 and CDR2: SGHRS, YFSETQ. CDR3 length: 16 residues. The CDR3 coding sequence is TGCGCCAGCAGCTTCGCACTAGCGGGAAGCTCCTACGAGCAGTACTTC. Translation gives CASSFALAGSSYEQYF.

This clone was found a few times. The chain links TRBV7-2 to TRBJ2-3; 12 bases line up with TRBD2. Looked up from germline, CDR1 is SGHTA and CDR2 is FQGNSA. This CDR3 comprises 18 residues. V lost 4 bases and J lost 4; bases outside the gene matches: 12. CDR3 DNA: TGTGCCAGCAGCTACCTATCTAGCGGGAGGGCCAGTGCAGATACGCAGTATTTT. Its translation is CASSYLSSGRASADTQYF. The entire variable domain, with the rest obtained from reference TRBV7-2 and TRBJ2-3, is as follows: GAGVSQSPSNKVTEKGKDVELRCDPISGHTALYWYRQSLGQGLEFLIYFQGNSAPDKSGLPSDRFSAERTGGSVSTLTIQRTQQEDSAVYLCASSYLSSGRASADTQYFGPGTRLTVL.

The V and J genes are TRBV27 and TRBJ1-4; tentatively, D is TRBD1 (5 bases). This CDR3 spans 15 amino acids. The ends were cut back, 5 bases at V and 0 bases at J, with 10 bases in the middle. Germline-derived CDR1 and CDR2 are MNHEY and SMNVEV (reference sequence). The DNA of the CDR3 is TGTGCCAGCAGTCCCATACAGGCAACTAATGAAAAACTGTTTTTT. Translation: CASSPIQATNEKLFF. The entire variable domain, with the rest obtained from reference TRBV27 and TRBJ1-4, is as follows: EAQVTQNPRYLITVTGKKLTVTCSQNMNHEYMSWYRQDPGLGLRQIYYSMNVEVTDKGDVPEGYKVSRKEKRNFPLILESPSPNQTSLYFCASSPIQATNEKLFFGSGTQLSVL.

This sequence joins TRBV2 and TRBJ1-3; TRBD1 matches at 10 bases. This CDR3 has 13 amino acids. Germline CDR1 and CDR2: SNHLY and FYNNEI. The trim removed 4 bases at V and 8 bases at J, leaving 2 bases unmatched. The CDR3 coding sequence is TGTGCCAGCAGTGGGACAGGGGGGTACACCATATATTTT. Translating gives CASSGTGGYTIYF.

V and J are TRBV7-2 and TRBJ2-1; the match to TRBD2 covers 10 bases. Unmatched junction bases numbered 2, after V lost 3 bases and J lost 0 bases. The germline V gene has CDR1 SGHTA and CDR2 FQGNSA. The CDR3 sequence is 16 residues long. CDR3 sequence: CASSFSGGNSYNEQFF. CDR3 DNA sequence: TGTGCCAGCAGCTTTAGCGGGGGGAACTCCTACAATGAGCAGTTCTTC.

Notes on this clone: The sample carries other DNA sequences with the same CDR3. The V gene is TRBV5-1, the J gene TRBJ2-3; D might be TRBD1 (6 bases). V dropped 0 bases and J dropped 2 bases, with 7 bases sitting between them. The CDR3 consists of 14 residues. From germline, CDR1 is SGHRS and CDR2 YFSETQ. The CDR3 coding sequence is TGCGCCAGCAGCTTGGGGACAGTCACAGATACGCAGTATTTT. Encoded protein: CASSLGTVTDTQYF.

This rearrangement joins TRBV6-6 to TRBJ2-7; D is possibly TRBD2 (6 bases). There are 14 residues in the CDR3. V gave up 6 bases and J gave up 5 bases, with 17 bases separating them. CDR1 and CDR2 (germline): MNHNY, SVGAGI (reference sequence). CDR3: CASRGGGPLDEQYF. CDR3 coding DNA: TGTGCCAGCAGGGGAGGCGGACCCCTGGACGAGCAGTACTTC.

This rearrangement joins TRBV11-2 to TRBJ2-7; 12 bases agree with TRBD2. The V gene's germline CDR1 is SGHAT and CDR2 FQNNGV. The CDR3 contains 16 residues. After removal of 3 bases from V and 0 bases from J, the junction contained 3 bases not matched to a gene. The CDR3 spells CASSFTSGGSSYEQYF. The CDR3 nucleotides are TGTGCCAGCAGCTTCACTAGCGGGGGGAGCTCCTACGAGCAGTACTTC.

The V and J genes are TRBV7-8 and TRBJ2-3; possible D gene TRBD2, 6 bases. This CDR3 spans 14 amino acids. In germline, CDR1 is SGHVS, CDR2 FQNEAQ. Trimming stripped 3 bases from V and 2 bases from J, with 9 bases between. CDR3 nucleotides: TGTGCCAGCAGCTTGGGGGGTATCACAGATACGCAGTATTTT. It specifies CASSLGGITDTQYF.

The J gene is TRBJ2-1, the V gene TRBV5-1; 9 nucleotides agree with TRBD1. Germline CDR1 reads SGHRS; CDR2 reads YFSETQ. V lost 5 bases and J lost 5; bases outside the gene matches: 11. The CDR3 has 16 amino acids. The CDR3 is CASSRQGEAVDNEQFF. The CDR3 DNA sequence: TGCGCCAGCAGTAGACAGGGGGAGGCGGTTGACAATGAGCAGTTCTTC. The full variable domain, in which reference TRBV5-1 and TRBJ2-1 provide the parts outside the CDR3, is KAGVTQTPRYLIKTRGQQVTLSCSPISGHRSVSWYQQTPGQGLQFLFEYFSETQRNKGNFPGRFSGRQFSNSRSEMNVSTLELGDSALYLCASSRQGEAVDNEQFFGPGTRLTVL.

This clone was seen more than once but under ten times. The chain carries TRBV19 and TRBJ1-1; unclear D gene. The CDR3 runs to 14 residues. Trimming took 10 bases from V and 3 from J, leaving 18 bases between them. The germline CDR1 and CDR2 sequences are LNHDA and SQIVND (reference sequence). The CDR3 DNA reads TGTGCCACACGACTGACACACGGGGACACTGAAGCTTTCTTT. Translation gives CATRLTHGDTEAFF.

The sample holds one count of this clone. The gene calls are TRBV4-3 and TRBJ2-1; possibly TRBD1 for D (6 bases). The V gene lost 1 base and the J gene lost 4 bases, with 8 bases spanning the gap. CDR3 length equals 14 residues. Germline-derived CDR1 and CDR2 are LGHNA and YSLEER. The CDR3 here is CASSQVGGYNEQFF. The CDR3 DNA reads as TGCGCCAGCAGCCAAGTAGGGGGATACAATGAGCAGTTCTTC.

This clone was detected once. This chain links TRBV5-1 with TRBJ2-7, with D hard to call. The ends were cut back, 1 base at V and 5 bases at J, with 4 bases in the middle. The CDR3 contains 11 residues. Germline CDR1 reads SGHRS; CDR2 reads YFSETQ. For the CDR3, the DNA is TGCGCCAGCAGCTTGACGGACGAGCAGTACTTC. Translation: CASSLTDEQYF.

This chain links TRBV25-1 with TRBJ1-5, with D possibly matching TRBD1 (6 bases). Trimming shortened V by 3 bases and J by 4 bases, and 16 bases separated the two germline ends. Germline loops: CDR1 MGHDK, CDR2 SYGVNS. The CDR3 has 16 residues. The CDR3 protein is CASSEGAGMVNQPQHF. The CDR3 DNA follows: TGTGCCAGCAGTGAGGGGGCAGGGATGGTGAATCAGCCCCAGCATTTT. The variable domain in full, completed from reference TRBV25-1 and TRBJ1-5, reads EADIYQTPRYLVIGTGKKITLECSQTMGHDKMYWYQQDPGMELHLIHYSYGVNSTEKGDLSSESTVSRIRTEHFPLTLESARPSHTSQYLCASSEGAGMVNQPQHFGDGTRLSIL.

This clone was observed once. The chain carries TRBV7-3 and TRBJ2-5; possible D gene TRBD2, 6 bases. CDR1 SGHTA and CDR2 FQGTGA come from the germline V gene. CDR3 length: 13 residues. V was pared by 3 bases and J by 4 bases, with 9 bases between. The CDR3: CASSFGTGETQYF. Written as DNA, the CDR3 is TGTGCCAGCAGCTTTGGGACTGGAGAGACCCAGTACTTC. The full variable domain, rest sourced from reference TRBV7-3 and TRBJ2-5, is GAGVSQTPSNKVTEKGKYVELRCDPISGHTALYWYRQSLGQGPEFLIYFQGTGAADDSGLPNDRFFAVRPEGSVSTLKIQRTERGDSAVYLCASSFGTGETQYFGPGTRLLVL.

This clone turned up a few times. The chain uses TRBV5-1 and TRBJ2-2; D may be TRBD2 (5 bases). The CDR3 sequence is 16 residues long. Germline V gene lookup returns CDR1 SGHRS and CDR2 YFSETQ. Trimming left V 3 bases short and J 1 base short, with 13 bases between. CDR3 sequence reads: CASSSEGARNTGELFF. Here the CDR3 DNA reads TGCGCCAGCAGCTCCGAGGGCGCCAGGAACACCGGGGAGCTGTTTTTT. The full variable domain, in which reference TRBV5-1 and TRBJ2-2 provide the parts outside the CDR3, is KAGVTQTPRYLIKTRGQQVTLSCSPISGHRSVSWYQQTPGQGLQFLFEYFSETQRNKGNFPGRFSGRQFSNSRSEMNVSTLELGDSALYLCASSSEGARNTGELFFGEGSRLTVL.

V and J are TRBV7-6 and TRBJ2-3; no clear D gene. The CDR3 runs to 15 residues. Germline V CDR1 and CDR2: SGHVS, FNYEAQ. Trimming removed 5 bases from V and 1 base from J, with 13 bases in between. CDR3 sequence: CASSPPLSGTDTQYF. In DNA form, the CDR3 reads TGTGCCAGCAGCCCCCCCTTAAGCGGCACAGATACGCAGTATTTT.

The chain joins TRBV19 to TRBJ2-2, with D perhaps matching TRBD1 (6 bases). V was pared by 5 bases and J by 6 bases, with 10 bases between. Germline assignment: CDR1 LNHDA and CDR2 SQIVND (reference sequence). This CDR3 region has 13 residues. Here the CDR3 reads CASSQQGPGELFF. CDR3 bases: TGTGCCAGTAGTCAACAGGGTCCCGGGGAGCTGTTTTTT.

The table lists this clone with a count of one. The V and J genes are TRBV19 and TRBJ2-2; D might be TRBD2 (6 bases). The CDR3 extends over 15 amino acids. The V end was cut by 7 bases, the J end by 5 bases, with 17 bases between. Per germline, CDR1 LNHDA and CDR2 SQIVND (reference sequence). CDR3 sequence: CASTSLRLATGELFF. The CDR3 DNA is TGTGCCAGTACGAGCCTGAGGCTAGCGACCGGGGAGCTGTTTTTT.

In DNA form, the CDR3 reads TGTGCCTGGGCCGAACAGGGTCGGCATTCACCCCTCCACTTT. It yields the protein CAWAEQGRHSPLHF. This chain uses TRBV30 with TRBJ1-6, with D possibly being TRBD1 (6 bases). The CDR3 is 14 residues long. CDR1 is GTSNPN and CDR2 is SVGIG in the germline V gene (reference sequence). V was shortened by 5 bases and J by 8 bases, with 16 bases between the two germline ends. The full variable domain, rest sourced from reference TRBV30 and TRBJ1-6, is SQTIHQWPATLVQPVGSPLSLECTVEGTSNPNLYWYRQAAGRGLQLLFYSVGIGQISSEVPQNLSASRPQDRQFILSSKKLLLSDSGFYLCAWAEQGRHSPLHFGNGTRLTVT.

The chain's CDR3 is CASSRGQGASEAFF. Written as DNA, the CDR3 is TGTGCCAGCTCCCGGGGACAGGGGGCTTCTGAAGCTTTCTTT. This sequence joins TRBV18 and TRBJ1-1, with 12 bases aligning to TRBD1. Germline CDR1 reads KGHSH; CDR2 reads LQKENI. Germline trimming cut 6 bases from V and 6 bases from J; bases unmatched to any gene: 5. The CDR3 covers 14 residues. Variable domain in full (rest from reference TRBV18 and TRBJ1-1): NAGVMQNPRHLVRRRGQEARLRCSPMKGHSHVYWYRQLPEEGLKFMVYLQKENIIDESGMPKERFSAEFPKEGPSILRIQQVVRGDSAAYFCASSRGQGASEAFFGQGTRLTVV.